Presented here are 14 T cell receptor beta chains from one specimen sequenced in a study of cytomegalovirus exposure and HLA in healthy donors. The PCR contained 60 Vbeta and 13 Jbeta primers. Produced via immunoSEQ multiplex PCR; TCRdb's table is partial and in-frame only. The top ten clones hold more than 2% of a sample with some 200,000 clones, around 77% of them seen once. The source material was PBMCs. The source of these receptors is a woman aged 30 to 39 in good health and CMV-seropositive.

The chain joins TRBV19 to TRBJ1-1, with TRBD1 matching 7 bases. The length of the CDR3 is 14 residues. Germline V gives CDR1 LNHDA, CDR2 SQIVND (reference sequence). Unmatched junction bases numbered 6, after V lost 7 bases and J lost 1 base. The chain's CDR3 is CASNKDRPNTEAFF. CDR3 sequence (DNA): TGTGCCAGTAATAAGGACAGGCCGAACACTGAAGCTTTCTTT.

This clone was seen once. The gene calls are TRBV2 and TRBJ1-2; D is perhaps TRBD1 (5 bases). With 6 bases removed from V and 7 bases from J, the gap between germline ends came to 9 bases. Germline V gives CDR1 SNHLY, CDR2 FYNNEI. The CDR3 has 11 residues. The CDR3 sequence is CASSRQSGYTF. CDR3 bases: TGTGCCAGCAGCAGACAGTCTGGCTACACCTTC.

V is TRBV27 and J is TRBJ2-1, with 8 bases lining up with TRBD2. Germline V gene lookup returns CDR1 MNHEY and CDR2 SMNVEV (reference sequence). CDR3 length: 15 amino acids. The trim removed 2 bases at V and 7 bases at J, leaving 7 bases unmatched. The DNA of the CDR3 is TGTGCCAGCAGTTTAGGTCGGGGGGGATTTAATGAGCAGTTCTTC. Translating it yields CASSLGRGGFNEQFF.

This rearrangement joins TRBV18 to TRBJ2-1; D may be TRBD2 (6 bases). V was trimmed by 2 bases and J by 2 bases, leaving 10 bases between them. From germline, CDR1 is KGHSH and CDR2 LQKENI. The CDR3 is 15 residues long. CDR3 bases: TGTGCCAGCTCACCAGTGCGGGGCCCCTACAATGAGCAGTTCTTC. Its translation: CASSPVRGPYNEQFF.

This clone was recorded once. The CDR3 spells CASSLPGTGASYGYTF. For the CDR3, the DNA is TGTGCCAGCAGCTTACCCGGGACAGGAGCCTCGTATGGCTACACCTTC. The chain has TRBV5-4 and TRBJ1-2; 8 bases agree with TRBD1. The CDR3 length is 16 residues. Losses at the gene ends were 2 bases for V and 5 bases for J; bases not matched to a gene: 11. In germline, CDR1 is SGHNT, CDR2 YYREEE (reference sequence).

The rearrangement links TRBV10-3 to TRBJ1-1, with a weak D call TRBD1 (6 bases). This CDR3 is 14 amino acids long. From germline, CDR1 is ENHRY and CDR2 SYGVKD. The V end lost 6 bases, the J end lost 5 bases, and 16 bases lay between the germline ends. The CDR3 reads CAISPGHRGTEAFF. Here the CDR3 DNA reads TGTGCCATCAGCCCGGGACATCGAGGGACTGAAGCTTTCTTT.

This sequence joins TRBV19 and TRBJ2-7; 8 nucleotides align to TRBD1. V shed 10 bases and J 4 bases; nucleotides not matched to a gene: 9. The CDR3 is 13 residues long. The germline gives CDR1 LNHDA, CDR2 SQIVND (reference sequence). CDR3 amino acids: CATSRTGLYEQYF. CDR3 nucleotide sequence: TGTGCCACTTCTCGGACAGGGCTATACGAGCAGTACTTC.

CDR3 amino acids: CASSPGPGQDTNYGYTF. CDR3 sequence (DNA): TGTGCCAGCAGCCCGGGGCCGGGACAGGATACTAACTATGGCTACACCTTC. This chain joins TRBV5-6 and TRBJ1-2; 8 bases agree with TRBD1. Germline assignment: CDR1 SGHDT and CDR2 YYEEEE. The CDR3 is 17 amino acids. The V gene end was trimmed by 4 bases and the J gene end by 0 bases; junction bases not matched to a gene: 11.

This clone was seen only once. The chain combines TRBV4-1 with TRBJ1-1; D is possibly TRBD1 (6 bases). Deletions cut 2 bases from V and 3 bases from J, with 16 bases between. CDR1 is MGHRA, CDR2 YSYEKL, per germline. The CDR3 is 16 residues long. CDR3 DNA sequence: TGCGCCAGCAGCCAACTCCACAGGGTGGGGGACACTGAAGCTTTCTTT. The encoded protein is CASSQLHRVGDTEAFF.

This clone is a singleton in its sample. This sequence joins TRBV28 and TRBJ1-6, with D tentatively TRBD1 (6 bases). V lost 5 bases, J lost 5 bases, and 19 bases lay in between. Germline CDR1 reads MDHEN; CDR2 reads SYDVKM. This CDR3 contains 17 residues. The CDR3 protein is CASSPLNGGIDNSPLHF. CDR3 nucleotide sequence: TGTGCCAGCAGTCCCCTTAATGGGGGCATAGATAATTCACCCCTCCACTTT.

The rearrangement uses TRBV6-5 and TRBJ2-7; D is possibly TRBD1 (5 bases). The CDR3 consists of 14 residues. With 5 bases removed from V and 2 bases from J, the gap between germline ends came to 13 bases. CDR1 is MNHEY, CDR2 SVGAGI, per germline. Here the CDR3 reads CASSIIGQTYEQYF. In nucleotides, the CDR3 is TGTGCCAGCAGTATTATAGGACAAACCTACGAGCAGTACTTC.

This clone came up once. The rearrangement links TRBV7-9 to TRBJ2-7; 8 bases map to TRBD2. The CDR3 is made up of 16 amino acids. The J segment lost 2 bases and the V segment lost 3 bases, leaving 9 bases of the junction unmatched. Per germline, CDR1 SEHNR and CDR2 FQNEAQ (reference sequence). The CDR3 protein is CASSFLAGGGPYEQYF. For the CDR3, the DNA is TGTGCCAGCAGCTTCCTGGCGGGGGGCGGTCCCTACGAGCAGTACTTC.

The rearrangement joins TRBV5-6 to TRBJ2-1, with 10 bases fitting TRBD2. CDR3 length: 16 residues. V lost 1 base and J lost 4; bases outside the gene matches: 5. CDR1 is SGHDT, CDR2 YYEEEE, per germline. CDR3 in amino acids: CASSLSGLAVYNEQFF. CDR3 coding DNA: TGTGCCAGCAGCTTGTCAGGACTAGCGGTTTACAATGAGCAGTTCTTC. Looking up the rest from reference TRBV5-6 and TRBJ2-1 gives the full variable domain: DAGVTQSPTHLIKTRGQQVTLRCSPKSGHDTVSWYQQALGQGPQFIFQYYEEEERQRGNFPDRFSGHQFPNYSSELNVNALLLGDSALYLCASSLSGLAVYNEQFFGPGTRLTVL.

The genes are TRBV30 and TRBJ2-1; D possibly corresponds to TRBD1 (5 bases). With 1 base removed from V and 8 bases from J, the gap between germline ends came to 15 bases. Per the germline V gene, CDR1 is GTSNPN and CDR2 is SVGIG (reference sequence). This CDR3 region has 14 residues. This CDR3 is CAWSGGREKDEQFF. The CDR3 DNA reads as TGTGCCTGGAGTGGAGGCAGGGAAAAGGATGAGCAGTTCTTC.